The 20 T cell receptor beta chains reported below all come from one sample, sequenced in a study of long-term antiretroviral therapy in people with HIV. Investigators performed immunoSEQ version v3.0 at survey level. Produced via immunoSEQ multiplex PCR; TCRdb's table is partial and in-frame only. In the table there are about 48,000 clones, 80% to 90% of which are singletons. Sequenced material: unsorted PBMCs, taken 0.8 years after starting antiretroviral therapy. The receptors originated from a woman between 18 and 29 years old with HIV.

This rearrangement joins TRBV4-1 to TRBJ2-3; TRBD2 matches 9 bases. CDR3 length equals 14 residues. CDR1 is MGHRA, CDR2 YSYEKL, per germline. Trimming cost V 4 bases and J 3 bases; bases outside gene matches: 2. The DNA of the CDR3 is TGCGCCAGCAGCCGGGGACTAGCTACAGATACGCAGTATTTT. It is translated as CASSRGLATDTQYF.

The rearrangement uses TRBV5-1 and TRBJ1-1; 10 bases match TRBD1. The CDR3 spans 15 residues. V dropped 3 bases and J dropped 3; count of bases not matched to a gene: 5. Looked up from germline, CDR1 is SGHRS and CDR2 is YFSETQ. The CDR3 DNA is TGCGCCAGCAGCTCCTATGGGACAGGGGACACTGAAGCTTTCTTT. It encodes CASSSYGTGDTEAFF.

This clone was detected once. The chain joins TRBV4-1 to TRBJ2-5; tentatively, D is TRBD1 or TRBD2 (6 bases each). Germline CDR1 MGHRA, CDR2 YSYEKL. The V gene lost 3 bases and the J gene lost 1 base, with 12 bases spanning the gap. CDR3 length: 15 residues. CDR3 loop: CASSQGRTAQETQYF. The CDR3, as DNA: TGCGCCAGCAGCCAGGGGAGGACAGCCCAAGAGACCCAGTACTTC.

CDR3 nucleotide sequence: TGTGCCAGCAGCGTAGGAGGAGTTCAAGAGACCCAGTACTTC. It encodes CASSVGGVQETQYF. The chain couples TRBV9 to TRBJ2-5; D is ambiguous. In germline, CDR1 is SGDLS, CDR2 YYNGEE. The CDR3 loop spans 14 amino acids. V was trimmed by 0 bases and J by 2 bases, leaving 8 bases between them.

This chain connects TRBV5-6 to TRBJ2-6; no clear D. The germline CDR1 and CDR2 sequences are SGHDT and YYEEEE. Trimming left V 0 bases short and J 0 bases short, with 10 bases between. The CDR3 totals 17 residues. The chain's CDR3 is CASSLAAGDSGANVLTF. As DNA, the CDR3 is TGTGCCAGCAGCTTGGCCGCAGGAGACTCTGGGGCCAACGTCCTGACTTTC. The full variable domain, with the rest looked up from reference TRBV5-6 and TRBJ2-6, is DAGVTQSPTHLIKTRGQQVTLRCSPKSGHDTVSWYQQALGQGPQFIFQYYEEEERQRGNFPDRFSGHQFPNYSSELNVNALLLGDSALYLCASSLAAGDSGANVLTFGAGSRLTVL.

The chain links TRBV14 to TRBJ2-2; 7 nucleotides match TRBD1. Germline V gene data show CDR1 as SGHDN and CDR2 as FVKESK. V dropped 5 bases and J dropped 0; count of bases not matched to a gene: 6. The CDR3 totals 16 residues. The CDR3: CASSLGQAANTGELFF. CDR3 DNA sequence: TGTGCCAGCAGCTTAGGACAGGCAGCGAACACCGGGGAGCTGTTTTTT.

This clone was found once. This chain links TRBV28 with TRBJ1-4, with TRBD1 matching 7 bases. The V gene end was trimmed by 7 bases and the J gene end by 3 bases; junction bases not matched to a gene: 8. CDR3 length: 15 residues. CDR1 is MDHEN and CDR2 is SYDVKM in the germline V gene. As DNA, the CDR3 is TGTGCCAGCACCATGACAGGGTTGGCTAATGAAAAACTGTTTTTT. As protein: CASTMTGLANEKLFF.

The rearrangement joins TRBV7-9 to TRBJ2-5; a weak D match, TRBD2 (5 bases). Deletions cut 8 bases from V and 5 bases from J, with 12 bases between. The CDR3 sequence is 12 residues long. The germline V gene has CDR1 SEHNR and CDR2 FQNEAQ (reference sequence). In DNA, the CDR3 is TGTGCCAGCGGACGGGGTCAGGAGACCCAGTACTTC. Translated, it gives CASGRGQETQYF. Full variable domain (remainder filled in from reference TRBV7-9 and TRBJ2-5): DTGVSQNPRHKITKRGQNVTFRCDPISEHNRLYWYRQTLGQGPEFLTYFQNEAQLEKSRLLSDRFSAERPKGSFSTLEIQRTEQGDSAMYLCASGRGQETQYFGPGTRLLVL.

The J gene is TRBJ1-2, the V gene TRBV6-4; D not certain. The CDR3 is 16 residues long. The germline V gene has CDR1 MRHNA and CDR2 SNTAGT. V dropped 6 bases and J dropped 0 bases, with 17 bases sitting between them. Here the CDR3 reads CASSAEAGYSNYGYTF. CDR3 DNA sequence: TGTGCCAGCAGCGCGGAGGCAGGATACTCTAACTATGGCTACACCTTC.

J is TRBJ2-2 and V is TRBV7-9; D might be TRBD2 (6 bases). Germline loops: CDR1 SEHNR, CDR2 FQNEAQ (reference sequence). The CDR3 loop spans 18 amino acids. Trimming cost V 5 bases and J 5 bases, with 24 bases left between them. The CDR3 loop is CASSDQKTGVGSTGELFF. Written as DNA, the CDR3 is TGTGCCAGCAGCGATCAAAAGACGGGAGTTGGTAGTACCGGGGAGCTGTTTTTT.

The chain combines TRBV28 with TRBJ2-7; tentative D call: TRBD1 (5 bases). Germline V gene sequence: CDR1 MDHEN, CDR2 SYDVKM. This CDR3 has 13 residues. Trimming took off 7 bases at V and 3 bases at J, with 13 bases between the two ends. The CDR3 sequence: CASTGRGHYEQYF. The DNA for the CDR3 is TGTGCCAGCACAGGACGTGGACACTACGAGCAGTACTTC.

The table lists this clone with a few counts. The V and J genes are TRBV4-1 and TRBJ1-1; D gene unclear. CDR1 MGHRA and CDR2 YSYEKL come from the germline V gene. Deletions cut 4 bases from V and 2 bases from J, with 11 bases between. The CDR3 covers 14 residues. The CDR3, as DNA: TGCGCCAGCAGCCCCCCCCTTCGAAACACTGAAGCTTTCTTT. Protein sequence: CASSPPLRNTEAFF.

The chain carries TRBV10-3 and TRBJ2-2; 7 bases are shared with TRBD2. Germline V CDR1 and CDR2: ENHRY, SYGVKD. This CDR3 has 11 residues. The trim removed 8 bases at V and 6 bases at J, leaving 0 bases unmatched. DNA of the CDR3: TGTGCCATCCGGGGGGCCGGGGAGCTGTTTTTT. It is translated as CAIRGAGELFF.

This chain uses TRBV6-1 with TRBJ2-7; 7 bases align to TRBD2. This CDR3 spans 14 amino acids. V gave up 8 bases and J gave up 2 bases; unmatched junction bases: 9. Germline V gene lookup returns CDR1 MNHNS and CDR2 SASEGT. CDR3 sequence reads: CASGGAGRAYEQYF. CDR3 DNA sequence: TGTGCCAGCGGAGGAGCAGGGAGGGCCTACGAGCAGTACTTC.

V usage is TRBV19 and J usage is TRBJ2-2; D is ambiguous. The germline V gene encodes CDR1 LNHDA and CDR2 SQIVND (reference sequence). CDR3 length equals 12 residues. The chain's CDR3 is CSTGKNTGELFF. Written as DNA, the CDR3 is TGTAGTACCGGAAAAAACACCGGGGAGCTGTTTTTT.

V is TRBV28 and J is TRBJ2-2; 12 nucleotides agree with TRBD2. Germline V CDR1 and CDR2: MDHEN, SYDVKM. V shed 4 bases, J shed 8 bases, and the junction held 8 bases outside the gene matches. The CDR3 is 16 amino acids. The CDR3 region has the DNA TGTGCCAGCAGTTCCTCGACTAGCGGGAGACAAGGGGAGCTGTTTTTT. Protein: CASSSSTSGRQGELFF.

The V call is TRBV11-3, the J call TRBJ2-1, with 9 bases fitting TRBD2. There are 16 residues in the CDR3. Germline trimming cut 4 bases from V and 5 bases from J; bases unmatched to any gene: 9. The germline gives CDR1 SGHNT, CDR2 YENEEA. CDR3 amino acids: CASSSSGAGGHNEQFF. In nucleotides, the CDR3 is TGTGCCAGCAGCTCCTCGGGAGCGGGAGGTCACAATGAGCAGTTCTTC.

The chain links TRBV28 to TRBJ2-7; no reliable D call. The germline gives CDR1 MDHEN, CDR2 SYDVKM. V was shortened by 3 bases and J by 4 bases, with 7 bases between the two germline ends. The CDR3 has 12 amino acids. The DNA of the CDR3 is TGTGCCAGCAGTTTTATAGTATACGAGCAGTACTTC. Residues: CASSFIVYEQYF.

V gene TRBV10-3 combines with J gene TRBJ2-3, with D possibly being TRBD1 or TRBD2 (5 bases each). Germline V gives CDR1 ENHRY, CDR2 SYGVKD. V was cut by 3 bases and J by 1 base, with 8 bases left in between. There are 14 residues in the CDR3. This CDR3 is CAISDGGGTDTQYF. CDR3 coding DNA: TGTGCCATCAGTGATGGGGGTGGCACAGATACGCAGTATTTT.

V gene TRBV15 combines with J gene TRBJ2-1; 7 bases map to TRBD2. The CDR3 has 16 residues. Germline V gene lookup returns CDR1 LNHNV and CDR2 YYDKDF (reference sequence). J lost 7 bases, V lost 1 base, and 10 bases had no gene match. The CDR3 DNA reads as TGTGCCACCAGCAGAGGGGCTGGACTAGAAAATAATGAGCAGTTCTTC. Its translation: CATSRGAGLENNEQFF.